These 30 T cell receptor beta chains came from one sample sequenced in a study of beta chain features in type 1 diabetes. These receptors' antigens are unknown. The entirety of the isolated RNA underwent reverse transcription, so expressed TCRB transcripts were sequenced. This table comes from immunoSEQ multiplex PCR, and its TCRdb copy is limited to in-frame clones, with some not included. The table records 250,000 to 300,000 clones, 13% to 15% of them present only once. The study's findings and limits: Moderate but significant shortening of TCRB CDR3s was recorded in all four CD4+ subsets from Type 1 diabetes patients.

The sample was naive CD4+ T cells from blood. These receptor sequences come from a man aged 25-45 years with type 1 diabetes.

The V call is TRBV9, the J call TRBJ1-4; D unclear. With 3 bases removed from V and 0 bases from J, the gap between germline ends came to 9 bases. The CDR3 runs to 15 residues. The V gene's germline CDR1 is SGDLS and CDR2 YYNGEE. Here the CDR3 DNA reads TGTGCCAGCAGCGCACGGGGTTCAACTAATGAAAAACTGTTTTTT. Residues: CASSARGSTNEKLFF.

The chain recombines TRBV7-9 with TRBJ2-7; 8 bases agree with TRBD2. Germline assignment: CDR1 SEHNR and CDR2 FQNEAQ (reference sequence). Trimming removed 4 bases from V and 6 bases from J; junction bases left unmatched: 11. The CDR3 sequence is 15 residues long. CDR3 DNA sequence: TGTGCCAGCAGCTCTGATAAAGCGGGAGTACTCGAGCAGTACTTC. Translated, it gives CASSSDKAGVLEQYF.

V usage is TRBV6-6 and J usage is TRBJ2-7; 10 bases are a match to TRBD2. CDR1 is MNHNY and CDR2 is SVGAGI in the germline V gene (reference sequence). J gave up 1 base and V 5 bases, and 5 bases lay outside the gene matches. This CDR3 contains 15 residues. The CDR3 bases are TGTGCCAGCAGTAAAGCGGGAGGGACTTCCTACGAGCAGTACTTC. Encoded protein: CASSKAGGTSYEQYF.

The genes are TRBV18 and TRBJ1-1; D might be TRBD1 (5 bases). Looked up from germline, CDR1 is KGHSH and CDR2 is LQKENI. Trimming stripped 1 base from V and 2 bases from J, with 14 bases between. The CDR3 is 16 residues long. CDR3 amino acids: CASSPQGAGTNTEAFF. The CDR3 DNA is TGTGCCAGCTCACCACAAGGGGCAGGAACCAACACTGAAGCTTTCTTT.

CDR3 sequence: CASSSSGSNTGELFF. CDR3 nucleotide sequence: TGTGCCAGCAGTTCTAGCGGGTCGAACACCGGGGAGCTGTTTTTT. This chain links TRBV27 with TRBJ2-2; 8 bases fit TRBD2. This CDR3 has 15 amino acids. V was pared by 4 bases and J by 0 bases, with 1 base of the junction left unmatched. Germline V gene lookup returns CDR1 MNHEY and CDR2 SMNVEV (reference sequence).

This clone was counted between two and nine times. The rearrangement uses TRBV4-3 and TRBJ2-5, with 8 bases aligning to TRBD2. V dropped 0 bases and J dropped 5; count of bases not matched to a gene: 5. The V gene's germline CDR1 is LGHNA and CDR2 YSLEER. The CDR3 spans 15 residues. The CDR3 reads CASSQETGREETQYF. The CDR3 nucleotides read TGCGCCAGCAGCCAAGAAACCGGGAGGGAGGAGACCCAGTACTTC.

There are a few counts of this clone. The germline gene is not matched at one end of the junction; a read error may be the cause. This sequence joins TRBV7-7 and TRBJ2-3; a weak D match, TRBD1 (6 bases). From germline, CDR1 is SSHAT and CDR2 FNYEAQ (reference sequence). The CDR3 has 14 amino acids. CDR3 region: CASSLRGFEDTQYF. In DNA, the CDR3 is TGTGCTAGCAGCTTAAGGGGGTTTGAAGATACGCAGTATTTT.

CDR3 sequence (DNA): TGTGCCAGCAGCATGGGACATCAAGAGACCCAGTACTTC. Translation: CASSMGHQETQYF. The chain has TRBV9 and TRBJ2-5, with D possibly matching TRBD1 (6 bases). Germline values: CDR1 SGDLS, CDR2 YYNGEE. The V end lost 4 bases, the J end lost 2 bases, and 9 bases lay between the germline ends. This CDR3 is 13 amino acids long. The whole variable domain, remainder taken from reference TRBV9 and TRBJ2-5, is DSGVTQTPKHLITATGQRVTLRCSPRSGDLSVYWYQQSLDQGLQFLIQYYNGEERAKGNILERFSAQQFPDLHSELNLSSLELGDSALYFCASSMGHQETQYFGPGTRLLVL.

The chain has TRBV28 and TRBJ2-7; D is undetermined. CDR3 length: 12 residues. CDR1 and CDR2 (germline): MDHEN, SYDVKM. V was trimmed by 3 bases and J by 7 bases, leaving 10 bases between them. CDR3 sequence reads: CASSLGSTEQYF. In nucleotides, the CDR3 is TGTGCCAGCAGTTTGGGCTCTACGGAGCAGTACTTC.

This clone was counted between two and nine times. This chain joins TRBV20-1 and TRBJ2-5; the D gene is possibly TRBD2 (6 bases). The V gene lost 8 bases and the J gene lost 5 bases, with 12 bases spanning the gap. The CDR3 totals 11 residues. Germline V lookup: CDR1 DFQATT, CDR2 SNEGSKA (reference sequence). CDR3 region: CSSTSGETQYF. The CDR3 nucleotides are TGCAGTTCGACTAGTGGGGAGACCCAGTACTTC.

CDR3 loop: CASREGARPETQYF. CDR3 DNA: TGCGCCAGCAGAGAGGGGGCGAGACCGGAGACCCAGTACTTC. J is TRBJ2-5 and V is TRBV5-1; the match to TRBD1 covers 7 bases. The CDR3 has 14 residues. Trimming at V came to 5 bases and at J to 5 bases, leaving 9 bases not matched to a gene. Looked up from germline, CDR1 is SGHRS and CDR2 is YFSETQ.

This clone was counted a few times. The J gene is TRBJ2-1, the V gene TRBV6-6, with D perhaps matching TRBD2 (6 bases). The germline V gene has CDR1 MNHNY and CDR2 SVGAGI (reference sequence). This CDR3 spans 16 amino acids. V lost 0 bases and J lost 3, with 12 bases in between. Here the CDR3 DNA reads TGTGCCAGCAGTTACTCTATGGCGCGGGGCTACAATGAGCAGTTCTTC. Translation gives CASSYSMARGYNEQFF.

This sequence joins TRBV7-9 and TRBJ1-5; 11 bases fit TRBD1. The V gene's germline CDR1 is SEHNR and CDR2 FQNEAQ (reference sequence). The junction had 2 bases not matched to a gene; V was cut back by 0 bases and J by 4 bases. CDR3 length equals 16 residues. The CDR3 sequence is CASSLAGTGGNQPQHF. The DNA of the CDR3 is TGTGCCAGCAGCTTAGCTGGGACAGGGGGTAATCAGCCCCAGCATTTT.

This chain's CDR3 is CASSPLTKQNTGELFF. The CDR3 DNA reads TGTGCCAGCAGCCCCCTGACTAAGCAGAACACCGGGGAGCTGTTTTTT. The chain links TRBV13 to TRBJ2-2; the D gene is possibly TRBD2 (5 bases). CDR1 PRHDT and CDR2 FYEKMQ come from the germline V gene (reference sequence). The CDR3 runs 16 residues. V lost 5 bases, J lost 1 base, and 14 bases lay in between.

This clone was observed a handful of times. The chain has TRBV5-1 and TRBJ2-3, with TRBD2 as a possible D gene (5 bases). The CDR3 contains 16 residues. Trimming took 1 base from V and 2 from J, leaving 14 bases between them. Germline V gene data show CDR1 as SGHRS and CDR2 as YFSETQ. The CDR3 nucleotides are TGCGCCAGCAGCTTGAGCGAGTCGGGGTACACAGATACGCAGTATTTT. Encoded protein: CASSLSESGYTDTQYF.

This clone was seen more than once but under ten times. The gene calls are TRBV18 and TRBJ2-3; D remains ambiguous. V lost 2 bases and J lost 4, with 7 bases in between. The CDR3 totals 13 residues. The germline gives CDR1 KGHSH, CDR2 LQKENI. As DNA, the CDR3 is TGTGCCAGCTCACCAAGAAGCGCAGATACGCAGTATTTT. Its translation: CASSPRSADTQYF.

The chain links TRBV9 to TRBJ2-3, with unresolved D. Per germline, CDR1 SGDLS and CDR2 YYNGEE. V shed 3 bases and J shed 2 bases, with 4 bases lying between them. The CDR3 is made up of 12 amino acids. This CDR3 is CASSANTDTQYF. The DNA of the CDR3 is TGTGCCAGCAGCGCTAACACAGATACGCAGTATTTT.

This chain joins TRBV11-1 and TRBJ2-4; the D gene is possibly TRBD2 (6 bases). Germline assignment: CDR1 SGHAT and CDR2 FQDESV (reference sequence). Trimming pared 5 bases from V and 1 base from J, leaving 12 bases between. The CDR3 length is 15 residues. The DNA of the CDR3 is TGTGCCAGCAGCGTAGATCTAGCGGCCAAAAACATTCAGTACTTC. Protein: CASSVDLAAKNIQYF.

This clone was detected only a few times. This rearrangement joins TRBV7-9 to TRBJ2-3; TRBD2 aligns across 11 bases. V dropped 1 base and J dropped 2; count of bases not matched to a gene: 5. The CDR3 runs to 17 residues. Germline-derived CDR1 and CDR2 are SEHNR and FQNEAQ (reference sequence). Here the CDR3 reads CASSLVWGLADTDTQYF. CDR3 bases: TGTGCCAGCAGCTTAGTGTGGGGACTAGCGGACACAGATACGCAGTATTTT.

This clone was seen more than once but under ten times. V is TRBV21-1 and J is TRBJ2-7; TRBD1, the table's D call, was not compared with the DNA. TRBV21-1 is marked as a pseudogene. CDR3 length: 13 residues. The CDR3 DNA reads TGTGCCAGCAGCCCAGGGGGCATCGACGAGCAGTACTTC. This encodes CASSPGGIDEQYF.

The V gene is TRBV5-4, the J gene TRBJ2-7, with 11 positions matching TRBD2. The trim removed 3 bases at V and 0 bases at J, leaving 5 bases unmatched. The germline CDR1 and CDR2 sequences are SGHNT and YYREEE (reference sequence). This CDR3 has 16 amino acids. CDR3 nucleotide sequence: TGTGCCAGCAGCTCTTCCGGGACTAGCGGCTCCTACGAGCAGTACTTC. Residues: CASSSSGTSGSYEQYF.

This chain connects TRBV29-1 to TRBJ2-1; 14 nucleotides align to TRBD2. The CDR3 consists of 17 residues. CDR1 SQVTM and CDR2 ANQGSEA come from the germline V gene. Losses at the gene ends were 6 bases for V and 1 base for J; bases not matched to a gene: 8. In DNA, the CDR3 is TGCAGCGTGAGGGGGACTAGCGGGAGCAGGTCCTACAATGAGCAGTTCTTC. This sequence encodes CSVRGTSGSRSYNEQFF.

The rearrangement joins TRBV28 to TRBJ2-6; 7 bases fit TRBD1. V dropped 3 bases and J dropped 0; count of bases not matched to a gene: 5. CDR3 size: 17 residues. Germline V CDR1 and CDR2: MDHEN, SYDVKM. Here the CDR3 reads CASSFGRGSSGANVLTF. CDR3 DNA: TGTGCCAGCAGTTTCGGCAGGGGGTCCTCTGGGGCCAACGTCCTGACTTTC.

V is TRBV6-5 and J is TRBJ2-7, with 7 bases fitting TRBD2. CDR1 is MNHEY and CDR2 is SVGAGI in the germline V gene. The CDR3 covers 15 residues. V shed 0 bases and J 4 bases; nucleotides not matched to a gene: 6. This chain's CDR3 is CASSYSTAGAYEQYF. The CDR3 nucleotides are TGTGCCAGCAGTTACTCGACTGCGGGAGCGTACGAGCAGTACTTC.

This clone was observed a handful of times. The chain couples TRBV7-2 to TRBJ1-3; weak D call: TRBD1 (6 bases). Trimming took 0 bases from V and 2 from J, leaving 8 bases between them. Germline V CDR1 and CDR2: SGHTA, FQGNSA. The CDR3 contains 15 residues. The DNA of the CDR3 is TGTGCCAGCAGCTTAGCGTGGGACACTGGAAACACCATATATTTT. Translation gives CASSLAWDTGNTIYF. The full variable domain, its missing parts supplied by reference TRBV7-2 and TRBJ1-3, is GAGVSQSPSNKVTEKGKDVELRCDPISGHTALYWYRQSLGQGLEFLIYFQGNSAPDKSGLPSDRFSAERTGGSVSTLTIQRTQQEDSAVYLCASSLAWDTGNTIYFGEGSWLTVV.

This clone was recorded many times. The V call is TRBV30, the J call TRBJ1-4; D not resolved. V was shortened by 4 bases and J by 4 bases, with 7 bases between the two germline ends. CDR1 and CDR2 (germline): GTSNPN, SVGIG (reference sequence). The CDR3 consists of 12 residues. The CDR3 DNA reads as TGTGCCTGGAAAGGGAGTAATGAAAAACTGTTTTTT. The encoded protein is CAWKGSNEKLFF.

This chain uses TRBV9 with TRBJ1-5, with D uncertain. Germline loops: CDR1 SGDLS, CDR2 YYNGEE. This CDR3 contains 14 residues. V was cut by 0 bases and J by 9 bases, with 13 bases left in between. Here the CDR3 reads CASSVGDTEGPQHF. The DNA of the CDR3 is TGTGCCAGCAGCGTAGGAGACACTGAAGGGCCCCAGCATTTT.

This clone was counted a few times. V is TRBV7-9 and J is TRBJ1-1; the D is unclear. V was cut by 2 bases and J by 7 bases, with 8 bases left in between. CDR1 and CDR2 from the germline V gene are SEHNR and FQNEAQ (reference sequence). The CDR3 is 12 amino acids. CDR3 protein: CASSLTNGEAFF. The CDR3 DNA follows: TGTGCCAGCAGCTTAACTAACGGTGAAGCTTTCTTT.

The chain is built from TRBV7-8 and TRBJ2-1; D possibly corresponds to TRBD2 (5 bases). Germline values: CDR1 SGHVS, CDR2 FQNEAQ. Trimming removed 4 bases from V and 7 bases from J, with 11 bases in between. The CDR3 is 13 residues long. In DNA, the CDR3 is TGTGCCAGCAGCTACCGGACTTTTAATGAGCAGTTCTTC. Translated, it gives CASSYRTFNEQFF.

The chain uses TRBV2 and TRBJ1-5; 7 bases fit TRBD1. With V trimmed by 0 bases and J by 10 bases, 12 bases remained unmatched. CDR1 and CDR2 (germline): SNHLY, FYNNEI. This CDR3 is built from 16 residues. The CDR3 DNA is TGTGCCAGCAGTGAAGCCCTACAGGGGACGCTTAGCCCCCAGCATTTT. Residues: CASSEALQGTLSPQHF.